The rows below give T cell receptor beta chains drawn from one sample of a study of cytomegalovirus exposure and HLA in healthy donors. Data came from immunoSEQ multiplex PCR; TCRdb stores just in-frame clones and leaves some out. The table lists approximately 160,000 clones, roughly 91% of them singletons. Sequencing used PBMCs. The receptors stem from a woman between 18 and 30 years old in good health and CMV-seropositive. CDR3s leave out the opening cysteine and the closing phenylalanine or tryptophan.

11	TRBJ1-1	TRBV7-9	ASSLGGATEAF
13	TRBJ2-5	TRBV7-2	ASSPRQRNQETQY
18	TRBJ1-2	TRBV9	ASSVGGRRDGLTSNYGYT
14	TRBJ2-1	TRBV19	ASSIAAGLDYNEQF
9	TRBJ2-2	TRBV5-1	ASSQTGELF
10	TRBJ2-1	TRBV29-1	SVRDFYNEQF
11	TRBJ2-3	TRBV7-2	ASSLSSTDTQY
11	TRBJ2-5	TRBV5-1	ASSLGGLETQY
13	TRBJ2-5	TRBV18	ASSPPPGTKETQY
14	TRBJ2-1	TRBV6-1	ASSERQGRSYNEQF
13	TRBJ1-1	TRBV14	ASSQESSGATEAF
9	TRBJ2-1	TRBV9	ASSEGGEQF
15	TRBJ2-1	TRBV2	ASLQGLGFSSYNEQF
11	TRBJ1-5	TRBV12-5	ASGLVGGQPQH
12	TRBJ2-2	TRBV28	ASGGDRGTGELF
11	TRBJ2-7	TRBV25-1	ASSDSGVYEQY
12	TRBJ2-3	TRBV2	ASRRTGPTDTQY
11	TRBJ1-5	TRBV6-6	ASSLDSNQPQH
11	TRBJ2-5	TRBV2	ASLGQGQETQY
11	TRBJ2-5	TRBV7-3	ASSLSPRETQY